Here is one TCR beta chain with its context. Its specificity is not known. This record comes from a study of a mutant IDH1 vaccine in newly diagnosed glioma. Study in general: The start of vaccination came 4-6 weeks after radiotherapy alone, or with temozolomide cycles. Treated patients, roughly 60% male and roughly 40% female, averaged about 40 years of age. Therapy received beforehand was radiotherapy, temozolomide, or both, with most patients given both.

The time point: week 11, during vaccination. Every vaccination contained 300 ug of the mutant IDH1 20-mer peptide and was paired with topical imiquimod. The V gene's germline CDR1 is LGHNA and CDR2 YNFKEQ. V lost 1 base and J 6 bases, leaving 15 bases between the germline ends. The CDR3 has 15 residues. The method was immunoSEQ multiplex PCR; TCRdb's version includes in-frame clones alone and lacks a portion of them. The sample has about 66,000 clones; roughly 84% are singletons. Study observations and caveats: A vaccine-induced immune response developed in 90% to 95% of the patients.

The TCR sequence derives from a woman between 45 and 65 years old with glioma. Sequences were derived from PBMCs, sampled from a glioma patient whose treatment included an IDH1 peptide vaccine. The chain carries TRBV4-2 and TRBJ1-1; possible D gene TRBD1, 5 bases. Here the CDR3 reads CASSQGVEGLAEAFF. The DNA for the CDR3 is TGTGCCAGCAGCCAAGGGGTGGAGGGGCTCGCTGAAGCTTTCTTT.